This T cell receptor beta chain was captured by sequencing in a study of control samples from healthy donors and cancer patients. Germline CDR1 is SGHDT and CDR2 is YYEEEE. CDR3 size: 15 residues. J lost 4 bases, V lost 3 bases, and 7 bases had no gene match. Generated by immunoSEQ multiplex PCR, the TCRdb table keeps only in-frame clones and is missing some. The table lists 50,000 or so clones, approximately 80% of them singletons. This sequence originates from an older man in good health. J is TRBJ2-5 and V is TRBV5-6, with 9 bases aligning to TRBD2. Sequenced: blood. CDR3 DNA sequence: TGTGCCAGCAGCTACCGCGGGGGGGCCTTAGAGACCCAGTACTTC. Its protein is CASSYRGGALETQYF.